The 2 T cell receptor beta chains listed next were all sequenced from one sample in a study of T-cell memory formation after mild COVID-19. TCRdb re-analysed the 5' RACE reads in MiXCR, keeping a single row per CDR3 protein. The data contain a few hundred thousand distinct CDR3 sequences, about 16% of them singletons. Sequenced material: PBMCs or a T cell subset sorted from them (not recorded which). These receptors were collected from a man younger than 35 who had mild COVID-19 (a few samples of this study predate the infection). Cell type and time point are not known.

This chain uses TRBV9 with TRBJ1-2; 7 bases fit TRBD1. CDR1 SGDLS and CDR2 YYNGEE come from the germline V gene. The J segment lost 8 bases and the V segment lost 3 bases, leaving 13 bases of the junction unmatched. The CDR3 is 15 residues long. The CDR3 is CASSGGGGSMEGYTF. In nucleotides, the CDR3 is TGTGCCAGCAGCGGCGGAGGGGGCTCAATGGAGGGCTACACCTTC.

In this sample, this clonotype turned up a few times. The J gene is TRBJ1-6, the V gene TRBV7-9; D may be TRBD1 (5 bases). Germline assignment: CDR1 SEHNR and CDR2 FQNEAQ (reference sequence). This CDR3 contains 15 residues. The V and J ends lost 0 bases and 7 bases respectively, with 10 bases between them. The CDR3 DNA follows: TGTGCCAGCAGCTTAGCGGGGGGATTAAATTCACCCCTCCACTTT. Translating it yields CASSLAGGLNSPLHF.